This entry concerns a single T cell receptor beta chain. What it recognizes is unknown. CDR1 is SGHTA, CDR2 FQGTGA, per germline. The CDR3 spans 20 residues. With V trimmed by 3 bases and J by 6 bases, 22 bases remained unmatched. Profiling relied on immunoSEQ multiplex PCR, and the TCRdb table lists in-frame clones only, not all of them. The data show about 350,000 clones, about 88% seen once. As to treatment: about 20 received Ad26.COV2.S at low or high dose, single or two shots; about 5 received placebo; per-sample allocation not given. Vaccine and placebo recipients were sampled on day 63 after the first injection. The sample comes from a study of Ad26.COV2.S vaccination and SARS-CoV-2 variants. Regarding the study as a whole: Spike-specific responses of CD8+ and CD4+ T cells were reported to display substantial breadth after vaccination.

This TCR derives from a person between 18 and 65 years old who received the Ad26.COV2.S COVID-19 vaccine or a placebo. The V and J genes are TRBV7-3 and TRBJ2-3, with 9 nucleotides matching TRBD2. The specimen was peripheral blood, collected in a trial of Ad26.COV2.S vaccine versus placebo. The CDR3 DNA sequence: TGTGCCAGCAGCTTCCAAGGACTTAGCGGGGGAACTAATTACGGCGATACGCAGTATTTT. It yields the protein CASSFQGLSGGTNYGDTQYF.